These 26 T cell receptor beta chains came from one sample sequenced in a study of cytomegalovirus exposure and HLA in healthy donors. Amplification used 60 Vbeta primers and 13 Jbeta primers. Repertoires were generated with immunoSEQ multiplex PCR, while TCRdb's copy carries only in-frame clones and drops some. Its table records about 120,000 clones. Sequencing used PBMCs. The receptors were sampled from a woman between 40 and 55 years old in good health and CMV-seropositive.

The rearrangement joins TRBV19 to TRBJ1-5; 8 bases are shared with TRBD1. The length of the CDR3 is 14 residues. Per the germline V gene, CDR1 is LNHDA and CDR2 is SQIVND (reference sequence). J lost 7 bases, V lost 6 bases, and 8 bases had no gene match. For the CDR3, the DNA is TGTGCCAGTAGCCTCGACAGGGGAGGACAGCCCCAGCATTTT. Translation gives CASSLDRGGQPQHF.

This chain links TRBV27 with TRBJ2-7; the match to TRBD2 covers 9 bases. The junction had 14 bases not matched to a gene; V was cut back by 6 bases and J by 5 bases. Germline V lookup: CDR1 MNHEY, CDR2 SMNVEV (reference sequence). The CDR3 is 16 residues long. The CDR3 spells CASSLMTGTSIHEQYF. Here the CDR3 DNA reads TGTGCCAGCAGCCTAATGACCGGGACTAGCATCCACGAGCAGTACTTC.

The chain couples TRBV30 to TRBJ2-3; D gene uncertain. Deletions cut 2 bases from V and 0 bases from J, with 12 bases between. Germline loops: CDR1 GTSNPN, CDR2 SVGIG (reference sequence). The CDR3 is 15 residues long. Here the CDR3 DNA reads TGTGCCTGGAGTAAGCAGCGTTCTAGCACAGATACGCAGTATTTT. It translates to CAWSKQRSSTDTQYF.

The chain links TRBV2 to TRBJ1-5; D is possibly TRBD1 (5 bases). The CDR3 loop spans 15 amino acids. Looked up from germline, CDR1 is SNHLY and CDR2 is FYNNEI. Trimming removed 4 bases from V and 4 bases from J, with 14 bases in between. DNA of the CDR3: TGTGCCAGCAGTGCCGGGACGGCGGGGAATCAGCCCCAGCATTTT. As protein: CASSAGTAGNQPQHF.

The CDR3 DNA reads as TGCGCCAGCAGCTGGGGGGGAGGTAGGGACATTCAGTACTTC. This codes for CASSWGGGRDIQYF. This sequence joins TRBV5-1 and TRBJ2-4, with TRBD2 matching 7 bases. Trimming at V came to 3 bases and at J to 8 bases, leaving 8 bases not matched to a gene. Germline V gene data show CDR1 as SGHRS and CDR2 as YFSETQ. The CDR3 sequence is 14 residues long.

Of note for this clone: Germline is not matched at one junction end, which may reflect a read error. Other nucleotide sequences from this sample produce the same CDR3. V usage is TRBV13 and J usage is TRBJ2-2; TRBD1 matches at 8 bases. The CDR3 is made up of 16 amino acids. Germline V CDR1 and CDR2: PRHDT, FYEKMQ (reference sequence). The CDR3, as DNA: TGTGCCAGCACCTCCTGGACAGGGCAAAAGGCCGGGGAGCTGTTCTTT. Amino acid sequence: CASTSWTGQKAGELFF.

This chain joins TRBV14 and TRBJ2-5, with TRBD1 matching 8 bases. The CDR3 has 15 residues. The junction had 6 bases not matched to a gene; V was cut back by 1 base and J by 5 bases. In germline, CDR1 is SGHDN, CDR2 FVKESK. The CDR3 bases are TGTGCCAGCAGCCAAGTCGGGACAGGTGTTGAGACCCAGTACTTC. It yields the protein CASSQVGTGVETQYF.

The J gene is TRBJ1-4, the V gene TRBV14; perhaps TRBD1 as D (6 bases). The CDR3 runs 15 residues. CDR1 is SGHDN and CDR2 is FVKESK in the germline V gene. V dropped 2 bases and J dropped 7 bases, with 14 bases sitting between them. The CDR3 loop is CASSQSGGGGEKLFF. For the CDR3, the DNA is TGTGCCAGCAGCCAATCCGGGGGCGGGGGTGAAAAACTGTTTTTT.

The chain carries TRBV28 and TRBJ2-5; TRBD1 matches 10 bases. The CDR3 consists of 18 residues. CDR1 is MDHEN and CDR2 is SYDVKM in the germline V gene. V lost 2 bases to trimming and J lost 0 bases; unmatched junction nucleotides: 9. CDR3 nucleotides: TGTGCCAGCAGTTTAGGGGAAGACAGGGGGCCTTACCAAGAGACCCAGTACTTC. Residues: CASSLGEDRGPYQETQYF.

The chain uses TRBV2 and TRBJ2-7; possible D gene TRBD2, 5 bases. This CDR3 contains 14 residues. V was shortened by 1 base and J by 2 bases, with 9 bases between the two germline ends. Germline CDR1 reads SNHLY; CDR2 reads FYNNEI. CDR3: CASSEGRRTYEQYF. The CDR3 DNA reads as TGTGCCAGCAGTGAAGGCAGGAGGACCTACGAGCAGTACTTC.

V gene TRBV7-2 combines with J gene TRBJ2-2; a possible D gene is TRBD1 (5 bases). This CDR3 has 16 amino acids. The V gene's germline CDR1 is SGHTA and CDR2 FQGNSA. Deletions cut 5 bases from V and 4 bases from J, with 17 bases between. The DNA for the CDR3 is TGTGCCAGCAGCCCCCGGGCAGGGTTAAGCACCGGGGAGCTGTTTTTT. Protein: CASSPRAGLSTGELFF.

CDR3 sequence: CASQRPAGGLYEQYF. The CDR3 DNA reads TGTGCCAGCCAGAGGCCAGCGGGGGGGCTCTACGAGCAGTACTTC. V usage is TRBV28 and J usage is TRBJ2-7; TRBD2 agrees at 10 bases. The V segment lost 8 bases and the J segment 3 bases; nucleotides outside the gene matches: 10. Germline values: CDR1 MDHEN, CDR2 SYDVKM. The CDR3 sequence is 15 residues long. The full variable domain, rest sourced from reference TRBV28 and TRBJ2-7, is DVKVTQSSRYLVKRTGEKVFLECVQDMDHENMFWYRQDPGLGLRLIYFSYDVKMKEKGDIPEGYSVSREKKERFSLILESASTNQTSMYLCASQRPAGGLYEQYFGPGTRLTVT.

This chain links TRBV5-1 with TRBJ2-3; 7 nucleotides match TRBD1. This CDR3 is built from 17 residues. The V gene end was trimmed by 6 bases and the J gene end by 2 bases; junction bases not matched to a gene: 15. CDR1 is SGHRS and CDR2 is YFSETQ in the germline V gene. DNA for the CDR3: TGCGCCAGCAACTCCCGAGGGGGCGAACCCTCCACAGATACGCAGTATTTT. This translates into CASNSRGGEPSTDTQYF.

This chain links TRBV7-2 with TRBJ2-7, with 10 bases identical to TRBD2. Germline V gives CDR1 SGHTA, CDR2 FQGNSA. The V segment lost 9 bases and the J segment 7 bases; nucleotides outside the gene matches: 6. The CDR3 runs to 12 residues. This CDR3 reads CASASGSHEQYF. CDR3 DNA sequence: TGTGCCAGTGCTAGCGGGAGCCATGAGCAGTACTTC.

The chain has TRBV28 and TRBJ1-5; no reliable D call. This CDR3 comprises 15 residues. Trimming stripped 2 bases from V and 2 bases from J, with 10 bases between. Germline V gene lookup returns CDR1 MDHEN and CDR2 SYDVKM. Here the CDR3 reads CASSLRPEGNQPQHF. The CDR3, as DNA: TGTGCCAGCAGTTTAAGGCCGGAGGGCAATCAGCCCCAGCATTTT.

The chain carries TRBV7-8 and TRBJ2-1, with TRBD2 as a possible D gene (5 bases). V lost 3 bases and J 9 bases, leaving 12 bases between the germline ends. Germline V lookup: CDR1 SGHVS, CDR2 FQNEAQ. The length of the CDR3 is 13 residues. CDR3 sequence: CASSFDLSGEQFF. CDR3 bases: TGTGCCAGCAGCTTCGACTTAAGCGGTGAGCAGTTCTTC.

J is TRBJ2-1 and V is TRBV5-1, with 9 bases identical to TRBD2. The CDR3 sequence is 14 residues long. Trimming cost V 9 bases and J 4 bases; bases outside gene matches: 8. CDR1 and CDR2 (germline): SGHRS, YFSETQ. CDR3 DNA: TGCGCCACCGCCCTAGCGGGACCTTACAATGAGCAGTTCTTC. It codes for CATALAGPYNEQFF.

The rearrangement uses TRBV7-6 and TRBJ2-7; D might be TRBD2 (6 bases). Trimming removed 2 bases at V and 3 bases at J, with 11 bases between. Per germline, CDR1 SGHVS and CDR2 FNYEAQ. The CDR3 runs 14 residues. CDR3 protein: CASSLRGLFYEQYF. In DNA form, the CDR3 reads TGTGCCAGCAGCTTAAGGGGACTCTTCTACGAGCAGTACTTC.

V and J are TRBV6-6 and TRBJ2-1; TRBD2 is a possible D gene (5 bases). CDR1 and CDR2 (germline): MNHNY, SVGAGI (reference sequence). This CDR3 has 15 residues. V was clipped by 11 bases and J by 1 base, with 18 bases between them. The CDR3 protein is CAHGLTRASYNEQFF. The DNA of the CDR3 is TGTGCCCATGGACTTACCCGGGCGTCCTACAATGAGCAGTTCTTC.

The chain couples TRBV28 to TRBJ1-5; 7 bases agree with TRBD1. The CDR3 sequence is 14 residues long. The V gene's germline CDR1 is MDHEN and CDR2 SYDVKM. The trim removed 7 bases at V and 1 base at J, leaving 4 bases unmatched. This CDR3 reads CASKSGGSNQPQHF. The CDR3 nucleotides are TGTGCCAGCAAGTCAGGGGGGAGCAATCAGCCCCAGCATTTT.

The V and J genes are TRBV6-1 and TRBJ2-7; TRBD2 matches at 7 bases. The V and J ends lost 2 bases and 6 bases, in that order; junction bases with no gene match: 4. Germline-derived CDR1 and CDR2 are MNHNS and SASEGT. This CDR3 has 13 amino acids. The CDR3 here is CASSETSSGEQYF. Here the CDR3 DNA reads TGTGCCAGCAGTGAAACGTCTAGCGGCGAGCAGTACTTC.

The rearrangement links TRBV7-9 to TRBJ2-3; the match to TRBD2 covers 7 bases. The J segment lost 7 bases and the V segment lost 2 bases, leaving 9 bases of the junction unmatched. The CDR3 covers 15 residues. CDR1 and CDR2 from the germline V gene are SEHNR and FQNEAQ (reference sequence). Here the CDR3 reads CASSLSGTITYTQYF. The DNA of the CDR3 is TGTGCCAGCAGCTTAAGCGGGACTATTACATATACGCAGTATTTT.

The V call is TRBV25-1, the J call TRBJ1-6; TRBD1 matches 9 bases. Trimming cost V 4 bases and J 9 bases; bases outside gene matches: 7. The CDR3 covers 15 residues. CDR1 is MGHDK and CDR2 is SYGVNS in the germline V gene. The DNA of the CDR3 is TGTGCCAGCAGTGGCGAGGGACAGGGCGCTTCACCCCTCCACTTT. Translated, it gives CASSGEGQGASPLHF.

The CDR3 is CASSLGGQDSYEQYF. The DNA for the CDR3 is TGTGCCAGCAGCTTAGGGGGACAGGACTCCTACGAGCAGTACTTC. This chain joins TRBV7-2 and TRBJ2-7; 8 bases agree with TRBD1. This CDR3 has 15 amino acids. From germline, CDR1 is SGHTA and CDR2 FQGNSA. Germline trimming cut 1 base from V and 0 bases from J; bases unmatched to any gene: 2.

The chain has TRBV19 and TRBJ2-5; 10 bases line up with TRBD1. Germline CDR1 and CDR2: LNHDA and SQIVND (reference sequence). V shed 6 bases, J shed 5 bases, and the junction held 3 bases outside the gene matches. The CDR3 has 13 amino acids. CDR3 in amino acids: CASRRQGAETQYF. CDR3 DNA: TGTGCCAGTAGACGACAGGGGGCGGAGACCCAGTACTTC.

The chain links TRBV7-9 to TRBJ2-7; 8 positions match TRBD1. CDR3 length: 16 residues. Germline assignment: CDR1 SEHNR and CDR2 FQNEAQ (reference sequence). V was pared by 3 bases and J by 3 bases, with 10 bases of the junction left unmatched. CDR3 sequence: CASSFSGLGQDYEQYF. The CDR3 DNA is TGTGCCAGCAGCTTTAGCGGACTGGGACAGGACTACGAGCAGTACTTC.